One and the same sample provided the 21 T cell receptor beta chains below, sequenced in a study of vaccination effects on CD4 cells after COVID-19. After expansion with viral peptide pools in the ViraFEST assay, antigen-specific CD4+ T cells were sequenced. Culture lasted 10 days before CD4+ T cell isolation. Nucleocapsid antibodies stayed negative before and after vaccination, showing no earlier SARS-CoV-2 infection. These receptors have no identified antigens. TCRdb keeps only in-frame clones here, not all; method: immunoSEQ multiplex PCR. The repertoire holds approximately 24,000 clones, with 76% as singletons. Sample: CD4+ T cells from PBMCs cultured with HCoV-NL63 spike peptides, taken before COVID-19 vaccination. The origin of the receptors is a human donor who received a COVID-19 vaccine.

This clone has a single count. V usage is TRBV19 and J usage is TRBJ2-7; 7 nucleotides agree with TRBD1. J was trimmed by 0 bases and V by 8 bases; bases with no gene match: 4. CDR1 and CDR2 from the germline V gene are LNHDA and SQIVND (reference sequence). The CDR3 consists of 13 residues. For the CDR3, the DNA is TGTGCCAGTCTGGACAGGAACTCCTACGAGCAGTACTTC. Translated: CASLDRNSYEQYF.

The chain carries TRBV6-5 and TRBJ2-2, with TRBD2 matching 9 bases. The J segment lost 7 bases and the V segment lost 3 bases, leaving 9 bases of the junction unmatched. The CDR3 length is 16 residues. The germline V gene encodes CDR1 MNHEY and CDR2 SVGAGI. The DNA of the CDR3 is TGTGCCAGCAGTTATCTGGCGGGAGGGCCTGGCGGGGAGCTGTTTTTT. Its protein is CASSYLAGGPGGELFF.

This clone was counted between two and nine times. The gene calls are TRBV2 and TRBJ1-6; 8 positions match TRBD1. The germline CDR1 and CDR2 sequences are SNHLY and FYNNEI. V was pared by 11 bases and J by 5 bases, with 8 bases of the junction left unmatched. The CDR3 consists of 14 residues. The CDR3 DNA sequence: TGTGCCTGTGGACAGGGATCGAATAATTCACCCCTCCACTTT. Encoded protein: CACGQGSNNSPLHF.

This chain joins TRBV27 and TRBJ1-4; D is unresolved. V was shortened by 3 bases and J by 0 bases, with 8 bases between the two germline ends. This CDR3 contains 15 residues. From germline, CDR1 is MNHEY and CDR2 SMNVEV (reference sequence). The CDR3: CASSLTLATNEKLFF. The CDR3 nucleotides are TGTGCCAGCAGTTTGACCCTGGCAACTAATGAAAAACTGTTTTTT.

The V call is TRBV6-1, the J call TRBJ2-6; TRBD1 is a possible D gene (6 bases). Trimming cost V 0 bases and J 0 bases, with 6 bases left between them. Germline CDR1 reads MNHNS; CDR2 reads SASEGT. The CDR3 is made up of 16 amino acids. In nucleotides, the CDR3 is TGTGCCAGCAGTGAAGCGGACAGCTCTGGGGCCAACGTCCTGACTTTC. This translates into CASSEADSSGANVLTF.

J is TRBJ2-5 and V is TRBV2; 11 bases match TRBD1. V shed 7 bases and J 1 base; nucleotides not matched to a gene: 8. The CDR3 has 16 amino acids. Per the germline V gene, CDR1 is SNHLY and CDR2 is FYNNEI. CDR3 in DNA: TGTGCCAGCACACCGGGACAGGGGGGGAGCCAAGAGACCCAGTACTTC. This translates into CASTPGQGGSQETQYF.

CDR3 bases: TGTGCCAGCAGCCAAGGCGAAGGGGGACAGGGGGCTAAGGGCTACACCTTC. It encodes CASSQGEGGQGAKGYTF. This rearrangement joins TRBV4-2 to TRBJ1-2; 12 bases line up with TRBD1. Per the germline V gene, CDR1 is LGHNA and CDR2 is YNFKEQ. The CDR3 consists of 17 residues. V lost 1 base and J lost 8; bases outside the gene matches: 11.

The V and J genes are TRBV10-1 and TRBJ1-6; TRBD1 is a possible D gene (5 bases). The CDR3 contains 14 residues. The germline gives CDR1 WNHNN, CDR2 SYGVQD (reference sequence). Trimming shortened V by 6 bases and J by 9 bases, and 15 bases separated the two germline ends. The CDR3 here is CASSDERRGSPLHF. In DNA form, the CDR3 reads TGCGCCAGCAGCGACGAAAGGAGGGGTTCACCCCTCCACTTT.

This chain links TRBV9 with TRBJ2-1; 14 positions agree with TRBD2. Germline V gives CDR1 SGDLS, CDR2 YYNGEE. The CDR3 totals 16 residues. V shed 4 bases, J shed 2 bases, and the junction held 2 bases outside the gene matches. The CDR3 region has the DNA TGTGCCAGCAGCATGGGACTAGCGGGGGCCTACAATGAGCAGTTCTTC. Residues: CASSMGLAGAYNEQFF.

This chain connects TRBV5-1 to TRBJ1-2; maybe TRBD1 (6 bases). Germline V gives CDR1 SGHRS, CDR2 YFSETQ. The CDR3 has 15 amino acids. V shed 0 bases and J shed 5 bases, with 14 bases lying between them. DNA of the CDR3: TGCGCCAGCAGCTTGGCCCCGGGGGCCGGGTATGGCTACACCTTC. This codes for CASSLAPGAGYGYTF.

This rearrangement joins TRBV12-5 to TRBJ2-3; 10 bases fit TRBD1. The CDR3 contains 15 residues. V lost 6 bases and J lost 3; bases outside the gene matches: 6. Looked up from germline, CDR1 is LGHNT and CDR2 is FRNRAP. CDR3 DNA: TGTGCTAGTGGGCCTGGGACAGGGGATACAGATACGCAGTATTTT. It specifies CASGPGTGDTDTQYF.

The rearrangement links TRBV7-2 to TRBJ2-7; TRBD2 matches 9 bases. V lost 3 bases to trimming and J lost 1 base; unmatched junction nucleotides: 7. Germline V lookup: CDR1 SGHTA, CDR2 FQGNSA. This CDR3 spans 16 amino acids. CDR3 sequence reads: CASSFTSGRSSYEQYF. CDR3 in DNA: TGTGCCAGCAGCTTCACGAGCGGGAGGAGTTCCTACGAGCAGTACTTC.

This chain links TRBV5-1 with TRBJ1-2, with D maybe TRBD1 (6 bases). Germline CDR1 and CDR2: SGHRS and YFSETQ. The V and J ends lost 0 bases and 10 bases respectively, with 16 bases between them. CDR3 size: 14 residues. CDR3 bases: TGCGCCAGCAGCTTGGCCGGGACACCCAGTGACTACACCTTC. This encodes CASSLAGTPSDYTF. Full variable domain (missing parts from reference TRBV5-1 and TRBJ1-2): KAGVTQTPRYLIKTRGQQVTLSCSPISGHRSVSWYQQTPGQGLQFLFEYFSETQRNKGNFPGRFSGRQFSNSRSEMNVSTLELGDSALYLCASSLAGTPSDYTFGSGTRLTVV.

V is TRBV6-5 and J is TRBJ2-1; D is unclear. CDR3 length: 12 residues. Trimming left V 5 bases short and J 9 bases short, with 11 bases between. The germline V gene encodes CDR1 MNHEY and CDR2 SVGAGI. The CDR3 loop reads CASSRGKGEQFF. CDR3 bases: TGTGCCAGCAGTCGAGGAAAAGGTGAGCAGTTCTTC.

The rearrangement joins TRBV5-1 to TRBJ1-1; 7 bases line up with TRBD1. The CDR3 has 14 residues. CDR1 is SGHRS, CDR2 YFSETQ, per germline. V was pared by 0 bases and J by 4 bases, with 3 bases of the junction left unmatched. Written as DNA, the CDR3 is TGCGCCAGCAGCTTGGAGGCAGGGGGCACTGAAGCTTTCTTT. Encoded protein: CASSLEAGGTEAFF.

The rearrangement links TRBV5-5 to TRBJ1-3; TRBD1 might be the D (5 bases). V was shortened by 4 bases and J by 2 bases, with 16 bases between the two germline ends. CDR1 and CDR2 (germline): SGHKS, YYEKEE (reference sequence). The CDR3 has 16 residues. The CDR3 is CASSLNPGTAGNTIYF. In nucleotides, the CDR3 is TGTGCCAGCAGCCTGAATCCCGGGACGGCTGGAAACACCATATATTTT.

V gene TRBV5-4 combines with J gene TRBJ2-2; 9 positions agree with TRBD2. Germline V gene lookup returns CDR1 SGHNT and CDR2 YYREEE (reference sequence). This CDR3 comprises 16 residues. V lost 4 bases, J lost 2 bases, and 6 bases stayed unmatched. CDR3 protein: CASSRPGLANTGELFF. CDR3 bases: TGTGCCAGCAGCCGACCGGGACTAGCTAACACCGGGGAGCTGTTTTTT.

The chain combines TRBV10-3 with TRBJ2-5, with D possibly matching TRBD2 (5 bases). The V and J ends lost 4 bases and 3 bases respectively, with 9 bases between them. CDR1 ENHRY and CDR2 SYGVKD come from the germline V gene. The CDR3 covers 13 residues. This CDR3 reads CAISGSAEETQYF. CDR3 nucleotides: TGTGCCATCAGTGGTAGCGCGGAAGAGACCCAGTACTTC.

The genes are TRBV5-8 and TRBJ2-5, with TRBD2 matching over 10 bases. CDR1 is SGHTS, CDR2 YDEGEE, per germline. Trimming at V came to 2 bases and at J to 2 bases, leaving 6 bases not matched to a gene. CDR3 size: 16 residues. Here the CDR3 reads CASSFLAGDGQETQYF. Here the CDR3 DNA reads TGTGCCAGCAGCTTCCTAGCGGGAGACGGACAAGAGACCCAGTACTTC.

This rearrangement joins TRBV3-1 (or the pseudogene TRBV3-2) to TRBJ1-5, with unresolved D. Germline assignment: CDR1 LGHDT and CDR2 YNNKEL (reference sequence). The germline V and J ends were trimmed by 1 base and 4 bases, with 5 bases remaining between them. The CDR3 sequence is 13 residues long. This CDR3 is CASSQVGNQPQHF. CDR3 in DNA: TGTGCCAGCAGCCAAGTGGGAAATCAGCCCCAGCATTTT.

This sequence joins TRBV24-1 and TRBJ1-2; D might be TRBD1 (5 bases). The germline CDR1 and CDR2 sequences are KGHDR and SFDVKD. The CDR3 has 14 residues. V was clipped by 2 bases and J by 4 bases, with 10 bases between them. The CDR3 is CATSDSGTRYGYTF. The CDR3 DNA reads TGTGCCACCAGTGATTCGGGGACCCGCTATGGCTACACCTTC.